Shown below are 16 T cell receptor beta chains from a single sample sequenced in a study of CD8 T cells in ankylosing spondylitis. General study results and limits: Within ankylosing spondylitis blood, a TCR beta motif made up of seven to nine highly homologous variants appeared to be characteristic.

MiXCR, applied by TCRdb to the 5' RACE reads, yields one record per CDR3 protein. The sample has roughly 700,000 distinct CDR3 sequences, under 20% seen once. What these receptors recognize is not known. Sequencing was carried out using blood, either unsorted or a sorted T cell fraction (not recorded which). The receptors were sampled from a male donor with ankylosing spondylitis.

The J gene is TRBJ1-1, the V gene TRBV7-9; D unresolved. V was pared by 5 bases and J by 1 base, with 11 bases between. Germline V gene sequence: CDR1 SEHNR, CDR2 FQNEAQ (reference sequence). CDR3 length equals 14 residues. The CDR3 region has the DNA TGTGCCAGCAGCGACTACAGAACGAACACTGAAGCTTTCTTT. Its translation is CASSDYRTNTEAFF.

The genes are TRBV7-2 and TRBJ2-5, with D uncertain. The V gene's germline CDR1 is SGHTA and CDR2 FQGNSA. Trimming stripped 5 bases from V and 2 bases from J, with 15 bases between. This CDR3 is 15 amino acids long. CDR3 amino acids: CASSPWLSSQETQYF. In DNA form, the CDR3 reads TGTGCCAGCAGCCCCTGGCTTAGCAGTCAAGAGACCCAGTACTTC. Supplemented by reference TRBV7-2 and TRBJ2-5, the full variable domain reads GAGVSQSPSNKVTEKGKDVELRCDPISGHTALYWYRQSLGQGLEFLIYFQGNSAPDKSGLPSDRFSAERTGGSVSTLTIQRTQQEDSAVYLCASSPWLSSQETQYFGPGTRLLVL.

V gene TRBV10-3 combines with J gene TRBJ2-3; the D gene is possibly TRBD2 (6 bases). The V gene lost 9 bases and the J gene lost 4 bases, with 11 bases spanning the gap. Germline-derived CDR1 and CDR2 are ENHRY and SYGVKD. This CDR3 has 12 amino acids. CDR3 sequence (DNA): TGTGCCATTCTGACGGGGGCAGATACGCAGTATTTT. Residues: CAILTGADTQYF.

This clonotype was recorded a few times. The genes are TRBV14 and TRBJ1-2; unclear D gene. Germline V gives CDR1 SGHDN, CDR2 FVKESK. Trimming took off 0 bases at V and 5 bases at J, with 7 bases between the two ends. CDR3 size: 13 residues. The CDR3 sequence: CASSQDGEYGYTF. The CDR3 nucleotides are TGTGCCAGCAGCCAAGACGGAGAGTATGGCTACACCTTC.

This clonotype was detected many times. This sequence joins TRBV28 and TRBJ2-1, with D perhaps TRBD2 (5 bases). Germline V lookup: CDR1 MDHEN, CDR2 SYDVKM. CDR3 length: 13 residues. The germline V and J ends were trimmed by 3 bases and 9 bases, with 12 bases remaining between them. The CDR3: CASSLMLGSEQFF. The CDR3, as DNA: TGTGCCAGCAGTTTGATGTTAGGGAGTGAGCAGTTCTTC.

This chain uses TRBV4-1 with TRBJ2-3; 12 bases fit TRBD2. With V trimmed by 3 bases and J by 2 bases, 3 bases remained unmatched. This CDR3 is 16 amino acids long. Germline V gives CDR1 MGHRA, CDR2 YSYEKL. CDR3 sequence reads: CASSQRTSGVTDTQYF. The CDR3 DNA reads as TGCGCCAGCAGCCAGAGGACTAGCGGGGTCACAGATACGCAGTATTTT.

This clonotype was found many times. V usage is TRBV7-2 and J usage is TRBJ2-5, with 10 bases that match TRBD2. This CDR3 comprises 16 residues. J gave up 2 bases and V 5 bases, and 8 bases lay outside the gene matches. Germline V CDR1 and CDR2: SGHTA, FQGNSA. Written as DNA, the CDR3 is TGTGCCAGCAGCCCCTCGGGTAGCGGGGGGCAAGAGACCCAGTACTTC. This encodes CASSPSGSGGQETQYF.

On this clonotype itself: At one end the junction does not follow the germline gene, possibly because of a read error. This CDR3 is CASRSRARRATGDLFF. CDR3 coding DNA: TGTGCCAGCAGGAGCCGCGCCCGCCGGGCCACCGGGGACCTGTTTTTT. This chain uses TRBV12-3 or TRBV12-4 with TRBJ2-2; D may match TRBD1 or TRBD2 (5 bases each). The CDR3 totals 16 residues.

There are a few counts of this clonotype. The chain joins TRBV6-5 to TRBJ1-2; no reliable D call. This CDR3 has 12 amino acids. The germline gives CDR1 MNHEY, CDR2 SVGAGI. Trimming left V 5 bases short and J 5 bases short, with 9 bases between. CDR3 nucleotide sequence: TGTGCCAGCAGTCCGAACCCGTATGGCTACACCTTC. It encodes CASSPNPYGYTF.

This clonotype was detected once. V and J are TRBV28 and TRBJ2-7; 7 bases match TRBD2. The CDR3 length is 15 residues. The trim removed 6 bases at V and 0 bases at J, leaving 8 bases unmatched. The germline gives CDR1 MDHEN, CDR2 SYDVKM. The CDR3 region has the DNA TGTGCCAGCAGCCCCCTTCTAGCGGTCTCCTACGAGCAGTACTTC. The encoded protein is CASSPLLAVSYEQYF.

The chain carries TRBV4-2 and TRBJ2-2; 8 bases line up with TRBD1. V lost 3 bases to trimming and J lost 5 bases; unmatched junction nucleotides: 14. Germline loops: CDR1 LGHNA, CDR2 YNFKEQ. This CDR3 comprises 18 residues. CDR3 loop: CASSHTSWGQEQTGELFF. The CDR3 region has the DNA TGTGCCAGCAGCCACACCTCTTGGGGACAGGAGCAAACCGGGGAGCTGTTTTTT.

This clonotype was seen only a few times. The chain combines TRBV29-1 with TRBJ2-1; 10 bases are a match to TRBD2. V lost 5 bases to trimming and J lost 3 bases; unmatched junction nucleotides: 7. The CDR3 is made up of 15 amino acids. CDR1 is SQVTM, CDR2 ANQGSEA, per germline. In DNA form, the CDR3 reads TGCAGCGTTCCCAGGACTAGCGGCAACTACAATGAGCAGTTCTTC. Amino acid sequence: CSVPRTSGNYNEQFF.

The rearrangement uses TRBV29-1 and TRBJ1-2, with no clear D. This CDR3 spans 13 amino acids. V was shortened by 6 bases and J by 0 bases, with 11 bases between the two germline ends. Per the germline V gene, CDR1 is SQVTM and CDR2 is ANQGSEA. The CDR3 loop reads CSVFRGANYGYTF. CDR3 bases: TGCAGCGTGTTCCGGGGAGCTAACTATGGCTACACCTTC.

The chain has TRBV7-9 and TRBJ2-7; D perhaps matches TRBD1 (6 bases). Germline-derived CDR1 and CDR2 are SEHNR and FQNEAQ (reference sequence). The V end was cut by 5 bases, the J end by 6 bases, with 17 bases between. The CDR3 spans 14 residues. The CDR3 here is CASSPRDTTAEQYF. In DNA, the CDR3 is TGTGCCAGCAGCCCCCGGGACACCACGGCCGAGCAGTACTTC. The entire variable domain, with the rest obtained from reference TRBV7-9 and TRBJ2-7, is as follows: DTGVSQNPRHKITKRGQNVTFRCDPISEHNRLYWYRQTLGQGPEFLTYFQNEAQLEKSRLLSDRFSAERPKGSFSTLEIQRTEQGDSAMYLCASSPRDTTAEQYFGPGTRLTVT.

This clonotype turned up a few times. The rearrangement uses TRBV20-1 and TRBJ2-3; D is uncertain. Looked up from germline, CDR1 is DFQATT and CDR2 is SNEGSKA (reference sequence). The length of the CDR3 is 15 residues. Trimming pared 6 bases from V and 0 bases from J, leaving 16 bases between. The CDR3 DNA is TGCAGTGCCAGCCTACCATCGACTAGCACAGATACGCAGTATTTT. Protein product: CSASLPSTSTDTQYF.

This clonotype was picked up a small number of times. The V gene is TRBV10-3, the J gene TRBJ1-1; 10 bases are shared with TRBD1. CDR3 length: 13 amino acids. Germline V gives CDR1 ENHRY, CDR2 SYGVKD. With 3 bases clipped from V and 12 bases from J, the junction kept 7 bases outside the gene matches. This chain's CDR3 is CAISDSGTGVPFF. The CDR3 bases are TGTGCCATCAGTGATTCCGGGACAGGGGTACCTTTCTTT.